One and the same sample provided the 27 T cell receptor beta chains below, sequenced in a study of T cell responses to AZD1222 COVID-19 vaccine. Produced via immunoSEQ multiplex PCR; TCRdb's table is partial and in-frame only. The table shows roughly 120,000 clones, with 70% to 90% occurring only once. The sample was peripheral blood, taken on day 0 of AZD1222 vaccination. The receptors originated from an adult in good health.

Of note for this clone: This sample also contains other DNA sequences that code for the same CDR3. This chain links TRBV9 with TRBJ2-3; TRBD1 aligns across 11 bases. CDR1 is SGDLS and CDR2 is YYNGEE in the germline V gene. J was trimmed by 5 bases and V by 2 bases; bases with no gene match: 4. There are 15 residues in the CDR3. CDR3 residues: CASSVGQGAGDTQYF. The CDR3 DNA reads as TGTGCCAGCAGCGTCGGACAGGGGGCTGGAGATACGCAGTATTTT. The whole variable domain, filled in from reference TRBV9 and TRBJ2-3, reads DSGVTQTPKHLITATGQRVTLRCSPRSGDLSVYWYQQSLDQGLQFLIQYYNGEERAKGNILERFSAQQFPDLHSELNLSSLELGDSALYFCASSVGQGAGDTQYFGPGTRLTVL.

The chain has TRBV21-1 and TRBJ1-1. TRBV21-1 is noted as a pseudogene. The CDR3 is 12 amino acids. The chain's CDR3 is CASIGLATEAFF. In nucleotides, the CDR3 is TGTGCCAGCATAGGGCTGGCCACTGAAGCTTTCTTT.

The CDR3 coding sequence is TGTGCCAGCAGTGAAGAGGGATGGACAAACTCTGGAAACACCATATATTTT. Its translation is CASSEEGWTNSGNTIYF. The rearrangement links TRBV6-1 to TRBJ1-3; the D gene is possibly TRBD1 (5 bases). This CDR3 is built from 17 residues. V gave up 1 base and J gave up 0 bases, with 13 bases separating them. CDR1 is MNHNS and CDR2 is SASEGT in the germline V gene.

The V gene is TRBV29-1, the J gene TRBJ1-5, with D tentatively TRBD1 (6 bases). This CDR3 has 13 residues. Per the germline V gene, CDR1 is SQVTM and CDR2 is ANQGSEA. V was trimmed by 4 bases and J by 1 base, leaving 8 bases between them. CDR3 DNA: TGCAGCGTTGGACAGGAGAGCAATCAGCCCCAGCATTTT. Protein product: CSVGQESNQPQHF.

This chain joins TRBV7-8 and TRBJ2-5; D possibly corresponds to TRBD1 (5 bases). Deletions cut 2 bases from V and 4 bases from J, with 17 bases between. The CDR3 contains 16 residues. In germline, CDR1 is SGHVS, CDR2 FQNEAQ. The CDR3 coding sequence is TGTGCCAGCAGCTTATTGGGAAGGGGATTGTCAGAGACCCAGTACTTC. It codes for CASSLLGRGLSETQYF.

The gene calls are TRBV12-5 and TRBJ1-1; tentative D call: TRBD1 (5 bases). The ends were cut back, 0 bases at V and 5 bases at J, with 10 bases in the middle. Germline loops: CDR1 LGHNT, CDR2 FRNRAP. The CDR3 is 14 amino acids. The CDR3 sequence: CASGLVWGQTEAFF. DNA for the CDR3: TGTGCTAGTGGTTTGGTATGGGGCCAGACTGAAGCTTTCTTT. The full variable domain, with the rest looked up from reference TRBV12-5 and TRBJ1-1, is DARVTQTPRHKVTEMGQEVTMRCQPILGHNTVFWYRQTMMQGLELLAYFRNRAPLDDSGMPKDRFSAEMPDATLATLKIQPSEPRDSAVYFCASGLVWGQTEAFFGQGTRLTVV.

This clone was seen once. The chain joins TRBV9 to TRBJ2-2; possible D gene TRBD2, 6 bases. V was clipped by 0 bases and J by 0 bases, with 15 bases between them. Germline CDR1 SGDLS, CDR2 YYNGEE. The CDR3 has 18 amino acids. The CDR3 DNA sequence: TGTGCCAGCAGCGTAGCTTTGGGCGGGGCCCCGAACACCGGGGAGCTGTTTTTT. Translating gives CASSVALGGAPNTGELFF.

The chain combines TRBV2 with TRBJ2-1, with 9 bases aligning to TRBD1. In germline, CDR1 is SNHLY, CDR2 FYNNEI. After removal of 4 bases from V and 10 bases from J, the junction contained 14 bases not matched to a gene. The CDR3 length is 16 residues. The chain's CDR3 is CASSGGPGQGEGEQFF. The CDR3 nucleotides are TGTGCCAGCAGTGGGGGCCCGGGACAGGGTGAGGGAGAGCAGTTCTTC.

V is TRBV6-5 and J is TRBJ1-1; no clear D gene. V was cut by 5 bases and J by 5 bases, with 12 bases left in between. Germline CDR1 and CDR2: MNHEY and SVGAGI. The length of the CDR3 is 13 residues. Here the CDR3 DNA reads TGTGCCAGCAGTCCGACACCGGCGACTGAAGCTTTCTTT. Encoded protein: CASSPTPATEAFF.

With regard to this clone: Distinct nucleotide sequences in the sample also encode this CDR3. J is TRBJ1-1 and V is TRBV5-4; D is ambiguous. This CDR3 region has 13 residues. V lost 0 bases and J 4 bases, leaving 7 bases between the germline ends. Germline V gene data show CDR1 as SGHNT and CDR2 as YYREEE (reference sequence). The CDR3 region has the DNA TGTGCCAGCAGCTTGGCCGGTCCCACTGAAGCTTTCTTT. This translates into CASSLAGPTEAFF.

This chain links TRBV7-9 with TRBJ1-4, with D perhaps matching TRBD1 (6 bases). There are 12 residues in the CDR3. Germline-derived CDR1 and CDR2 are SEHNR and FQNEAQ (reference sequence). Trimming pared 6 bases from V and 8 bases from J, leaving 10 bases between. Here the CDR3 reads CASSSTGEKLFF. The CDR3 DNA sequence: TGTGCCAGCAGTTCTACAGGGGAAAAACTGTTTTTT.

J is TRBJ2-1 and V is TRBV18, with 8 bases that match TRBD1. Germline V gene lookup returns CDR1 KGHSH and CDR2 LQKENI. CDR3 length: 14 amino acids. V lost 3 bases and J lost 7; bases outside the gene matches: 5. The CDR3 is CASSPFRTGNEQFF. The DNA of the CDR3 is TGTGCCAGCTCACCGTTTCGGACAGGGAATGAGCAGTTCTTC.

This sequence joins TRBV7-2 and TRBJ2-2; TRBD2 aligns across 11 bases. The germline CDR1 and CDR2 sequences are SGHTA and FQGNSA. Germline trimming cut 5 bases from V and 6 bases from J; bases unmatched to any gene: 2. CDR3 length: 14 amino acids. CDR3 sequence reads: CASSTTSGAGELFF. CDR3 nucleotides: TGTGCCAGCAGCACGACTAGCGGGGCCGGGGAGCTGTTTTTT.

The chain links TRBV6-1 to TRBJ1-2; 9 bases are shared with TRBD1. CDR1 and CDR2 (germline): MNHNS, SASEGT. V lost 6 bases, J lost 6 bases, and 5 bases stayed unmatched. CDR3 length equals 13 residues. CDR3 in amino acids: CASRLTGGNGYTF. The CDR3 DNA is TGTGCCAGCAGACTGACAGGGGGAAATGGCTACACCTTC.

This chain joins TRBV11-3 and TRBJ2-2, with D tentatively TRBD1 or TRBD2 (5 bases each). Germline V gene data show CDR1 as SGHNT and CDR2 as YENEEA. CDR3 length: 14 amino acids. Trimming shortened V by 0 bases and J by 6 bases, and 8 bases separated the two germline ends. This CDR3 reads CASSLDRGAGELFF. The CDR3 nucleotides are TGTGCCAGCAGCTTAGATCGAGGGGCCGGGGAGCTGTTTTTT.

V and J are TRBV5-1 and TRBJ2-1, with 7 bases identical to TRBD2. The CDR3 extends over 16 amino acids. The V gene end was trimmed by 0 bases and the J gene end by 6 bases; junction bases not matched to a gene: 9. Germline V gene sequence: CDR1 SGHRS, CDR2 YFSETQ. The CDR3 nucleotides read TGCGCCAGCAGCTTGGCGGGAGGAGGGGTGATCAATGAGCAGTTCTTC. It specifies CASSLAGGGVINEQFF. Full variable domain (rest looked up from reference TRBV5-1 and TRBJ2-1): KAGVTQTPRYLIKTRGQQVTLSCSPISGHRSVSWYQQTPGQGLQFLFEYFSETQRNKGNFPGRFSGRQFSNSRSEMNVSTLELGDSALYLCASSLAGGGVINEQFFGPGTRLTVL.

V is TRBV7-9 and J is TRBJ2-7; the D gene is possibly TRBD1 (6 bases). There are 15 residues in the CDR3. Germline V lookup: CDR1 SEHNR, CDR2 FQNEAQ (reference sequence). Trimming took 1 base from V and 5 from J, leaving 15 bases between them. CDR3 region: CASSLEARGNNEQYF. The DNA for the CDR3 is TGTGCCAGCAGCTTAGAAGCCAGGGGCAACAACGAGCAGTACTTC.

This clone was recorded only once. The rearrangement links TRBV5-1 to TRBJ1-6, with D hard to call. In germline, CDR1 is SGHRS, CDR2 YFSETQ. Trimming took off 0 bases at V and 0 bases at J, with 13 bases between the two ends. The CDR3 is 18 amino acids. The CDR3 loop reads CASSLDGFLSSYNSPLHF. CDR3 coding DNA: TGCGCCAGCAGCTTGGACGGATTCTTAAGCTCCTATAATTCACCCCTCCACTTT.

The rearrangement uses TRBV9 and TRBJ2-1; weak D call: TRBD2 (5 bases). Germline V gene lookup returns CDR1 SGDLS and CDR2 YYNGEE. Trimming stripped 3 bases from V and 0 bases from J, with 10 bases between. This CDR3 has 15 residues. The CDR3 region is CASSESGSSYNEQFF. CDR3 DNA: TGTGCCAGCAGCGAAAGCGGTAGCTCCTACAATGAGCAGTTCTTC.

The V and J genes are TRBV12-5 and TRBJ2-5, with D perhaps TRBD2 (5 bases). The CDR3 loop spans 14 amino acids. Germline-derived CDR1 and CDR2 are LGHNT and FRNRAP. Trimming stripped 5 bases from V and 2 bases from J, with 12 bases between. The chain's CDR3 is CASGPQSGQETQYF. CDR3 DNA: TGTGCTAGTGGTCCCCAGTCGGGACAAGAGACCCAGTACTTC.

V is TRBV5-6 and J is TRBJ1-6; TRBD1 matches at 9 bases. Trimming at V came to 3 bases and at J to 10 bases, leaving 14 bases not matched to a gene. In germline, CDR1 is SGHDT, CDR2 YYEEEE. The CDR3 runs to 17 residues. For the CDR3, the DNA is TGTGCCAGCAGCTCAATAATACCGGGACAGGGCCCCTCACCCCTCCACTTT. Its protein is CASSSIIPGQGPSPLHF.

The V call is TRBV7-9, the J call TRBJ2-3; D ambiguous. The germline V gene encodes CDR1 SEHNR and CDR2 FQNEAQ (reference sequence). The CDR3 sequence is 13 residues long. Trimming took off 8 bases at V and 1 base at J, with 10 bases between the two ends. The CDR3 DNA reads TGTGCCAGCCTAACTTTCGGCACAGATACGCAGTATTTT. This translates into CASLTFGTDTQYF.

The CDR3 sequence: CASSPQGASYTEAFF. The DNA for the CDR3 is TGTGCCAGCAGCCCACAGGGGGCCTCGTACACTGAAGCTTTCTTT. The J gene is TRBJ1-1, the V gene TRBV11-3, with TRBD1 matching 9 bases. The CDR3 extends over 15 amino acids. Germline CDR1 and CDR2: SGHNT and YENEEA. The J segment lost 3 bases and the V segment lost 5 bases, leaving 7 bases of the junction unmatched.

This clone occurred once. The chain links TRBV5-1 to TRBJ2-2, with TRBD1 identical over 8 bases. Looked up from germline, CDR1 is SGHRS and CDR2 is YFSETQ. Trimming removed 0 bases from V and 5 bases from J; junction bases left unmatched: 3. The CDR3 extends over 15 amino acids. The CDR3, as DNA: TGCGCCAGCAGCTTGGGTCAGGGGGCGACCGGGGAGCTGTTTTTT. Translated, it gives CASSLGQGATGELFF.

The chain recombines TRBV24-1 with TRBJ2-7; 8 bases map to TRBD1. Trimming removed 7 bases from V and 5 bases from J; junction bases left unmatched: 6. From germline, CDR1 is KGHDR and CDR2 SFDVKD. The CDR3 extends over 13 amino acids. The chain's CDR3 is CATSLTGENEQYF. The CDR3 DNA reads as TGTGCCACCAGCCTGACAGGGGAAAACGAGCAGTACTTC.

The V gene is TRBV3-1 (or the pseudogene TRBV3-2), the J gene TRBJ1-2; D is ambiguous. Trimming left V 2 bases short and J 5 bases short, with 9 bases between. Germline CDR1 reads LGHDT; CDR2 reads YNNKEL (reference sequence). This CDR3 has 13 residues. In DNA form, the CDR3 reads TGTGCCAGCAGCCAACAAGCTCCGTATGGCTACACCTTC. It yields the protein CASSQQAPYGYTF.

CDR3 loop: CASRLDNSGNTIYF. In DNA, the CDR3 is TGTGCCAGCAGATTGGACAACTCTGGAAACACCATATATTTT. This rearrangement joins TRBV11-2 to TRBJ1-3; D might be TRBD1 (5 bases). This CDR3 contains 14 residues. The germline V gene has CDR1 SGHAT and CDR2 FQNNGV. V was trimmed by 6 bases and J by 0 bases, leaving 9 bases between them.